The present T cell receptor (beta chain) was sequenced within a study of T cells in Graves' hyperthyroidism and ophthalmopathy. Amplification of TCR beta CDR3 regions used RNA as the template. The TCR CDR3 was amplified in a first-round RT-PCR using the HTBI primer set. TCRdb called the multiplex PCR reads again in MiXCR, with one record for every CDR3 protein. The sample shows approximately 400,000 distinct CDR3 sequences, roughly an eighth of them seen only once. Study-wide results and caveats: Clonotypes that were expanded in thyroid above 0.001 mostly appeared in blood too.

Trimming removed 6 bases from V and 8 bases from J; junction bases left unmatched: 12. This CDR3 has 16 residues. CDR1 WSHSY and CDR2 SAAADI come from the germline V gene. As regards this clonotype: The target antigen is unknown.

Among ophthalmopathy patients, the Clinical Activity Score reached at least 3, the NOSPECS grade reached at least 4, and duration remained under 3 months. Any patient presenting with uncontrolled infection, other autoimmune disease, pregnancy or lactation was left out. The rearrangement uses TRBV10-2 and TRBJ2-1, with 11 positions matching TRBD2. This clonotype was obtained from a man over 45 with Graves' ophthalmopathy. What was sequenced was blood. The CDR3 DNA reads TGCGCCAGCAGCCGCCAAACTAGCGGGAGTCCCCATGAGCAGTTCTTC. Protein: CASSRQTSGSPHEQFF.